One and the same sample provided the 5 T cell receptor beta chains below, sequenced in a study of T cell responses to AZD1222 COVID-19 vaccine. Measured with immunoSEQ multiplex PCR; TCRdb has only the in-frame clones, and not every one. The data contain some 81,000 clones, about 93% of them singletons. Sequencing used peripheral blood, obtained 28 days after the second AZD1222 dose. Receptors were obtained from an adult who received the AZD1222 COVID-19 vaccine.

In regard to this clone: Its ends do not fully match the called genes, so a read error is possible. CDR3 DNA sequence: TGTGCTAGCAGCTTAAGAGGAGGGGAGAACTACGAGCAGTACTTC. It specifies CASSLRGGENYEQYF. The V and J genes are TRBV7-7 and TRBJ2-7; D perhaps matches TRBD2 (6 bases). The CDR3 has 15 amino acids. The germline gives CDR1 SSHAT, CDR2 FNYEAQ (reference sequence).

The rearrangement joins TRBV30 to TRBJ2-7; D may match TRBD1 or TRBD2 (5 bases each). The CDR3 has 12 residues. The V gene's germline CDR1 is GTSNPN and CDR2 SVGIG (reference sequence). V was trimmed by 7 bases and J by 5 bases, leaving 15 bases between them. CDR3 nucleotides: TGTGCCTTGGGGACGGTACCTAACGAGCAGTACTTC. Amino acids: CALGTVPNEQYF.

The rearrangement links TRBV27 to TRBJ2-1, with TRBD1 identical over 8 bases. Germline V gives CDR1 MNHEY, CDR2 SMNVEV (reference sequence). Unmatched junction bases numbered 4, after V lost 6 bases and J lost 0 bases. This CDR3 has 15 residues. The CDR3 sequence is CASRITGGSYNEQFF. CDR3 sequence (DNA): TGTGCCAGCAGGATCACAGGGGGCTCCTACAATGAGCAGTTCTTC.

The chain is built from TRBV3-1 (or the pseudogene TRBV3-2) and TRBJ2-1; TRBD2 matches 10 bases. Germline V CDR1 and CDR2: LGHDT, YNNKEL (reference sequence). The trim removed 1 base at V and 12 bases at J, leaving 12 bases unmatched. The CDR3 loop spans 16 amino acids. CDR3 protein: CASSQGSGGQGSRQFF. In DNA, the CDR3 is TGTGCCAGCAGCCAAGGTAGCGGGGGGCAGGGGAGTAGGCAGTTCTTC.

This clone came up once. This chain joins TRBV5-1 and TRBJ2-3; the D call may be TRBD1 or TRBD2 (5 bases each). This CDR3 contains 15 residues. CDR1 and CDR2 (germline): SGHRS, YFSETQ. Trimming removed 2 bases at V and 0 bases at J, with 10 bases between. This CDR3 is CASSFGGQSTDTQYF. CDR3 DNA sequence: TGCGCCAGCAGCTTTGGAGGACAAAGCACAGATACGCAGTATTTT.